This record looks at one T cell receptor (beta chain) sequence and its context. This record comes from a study of neoadjuvant anti-PD-1 for oral cavity cancer. The CDR3 is 17 residues long. V lost 2 bases and J 0 bases, leaving 11 bases between the germline ends. Germline V gene lookup returns CDR1 MNHNS and CDR2 SASEGT. Method: immunoSEQ multiplex PCR; TCRdb's copy keeps in-frame clones and lacks some. The sample holds roughly 34,000 clones, around nine tenths seen once. These oral cavity squamous cell carcinomas were HPV-negative and locally advanced. The sequences come from PBMCs, collected before nivolumab (anti-PD-1) treatment. V is TRBV6-1 and J is TRBJ2-6; unclear D gene. The receptor comes from a person aged 35-79 years with oral cavity squamous cell carcinoma. The CDR3 DNA sequence: TGTGCCAGCAGTGAAAAGGCTCCTAGCTCTGGGGCCAACGTCCTGACTTTC. It specifies CASSEKAPSSGANVLTF.